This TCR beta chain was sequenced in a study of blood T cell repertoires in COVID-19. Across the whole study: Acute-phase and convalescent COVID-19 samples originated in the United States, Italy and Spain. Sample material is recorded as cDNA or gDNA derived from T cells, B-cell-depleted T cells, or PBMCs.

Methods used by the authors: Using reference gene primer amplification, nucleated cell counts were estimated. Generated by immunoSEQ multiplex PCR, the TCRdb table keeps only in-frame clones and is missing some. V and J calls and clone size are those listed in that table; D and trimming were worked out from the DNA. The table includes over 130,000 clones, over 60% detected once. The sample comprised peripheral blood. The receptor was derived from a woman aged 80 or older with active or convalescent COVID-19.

The CDR3 region is CAITGGASPTALYGYTF. The DNA for the CDR3 is TGTGCCATCACAGGGGGCGCCTCTCCAACCGCACTCTATGGCTACACCTTC. This chain uses TRBV2 with TRBJ1-2; 9 bases are a match to TRBD1. Germline lookup yields CDR1 SNHLY and CDR2 FYNNEI. The V and J ends lost 10 bases and 4 bases, in that order; junction bases with no gene match: 19. This CDR3 has 17 amino acids.